These 27 T cell receptor beta chains were all obtained from the same sample, sequenced in a study of blood T cell repertoires in COVID-19. Method: immunoSEQ multiplex PCR; TCRdb's copy keeps in-frame clones and lacks some. The sample holds about 68,000 clones, approximately 90% seen once. The material sequenced was peripheral blood. The receptors come from a man aged 50 to 60 with acute or convalescent COVID-19.

This clone has just one count. This rearrangement joins TRBV7-6 to TRBJ1-1; a weak D match, TRBD1 (6 bases). The CDR3 has 18 amino acids. The V gene's germline CDR1 is SGHVS and CDR2 FNYEAQ. V shed 0 bases and J shed 0 bases, with 17 bases lying between them. The chain's CDR3 is CASSLAPAGALMNTEAFF. CDR3 bases: TGTGCCAGCAGCTTAGCGCCGGCAGGGGCACTTATGAACACTGAAGCTTTCTTT.

V usage is TRBV24-1 and J usage is TRBJ1-5; possible D gene TRBD1, 5 bases. V dropped 5 bases and J dropped 9 bases, with 10 bases sitting between them. CDR3 length: 12 residues. Per the germline V gene, CDR1 is KGHDR and CDR2 is SFDVKD. CDR3 residues: CATSASGGPQHF. In nucleotides, the CDR3 is TGTGCCACCAGTGCCTCCGGGGGGCCCCAGCATTTT.

In this sample, this clone turned up once. The rearrangement joins TRBV29-1 to TRBJ1-2; D ambiguous. The V end lost 4 bases, the J end lost 8 bases, and 17 bases lay between the germline ends. The CDR3 is made up of 13 amino acids. Looked up from germline, CDR1 is SQVTM and CDR2 is ANQGSEA. In DNA, the CDR3 is TGCAGCGTTGGAGGATCTGCGGGTGGCGGCTACACCTTC. Protein: CSVGGSAGGGYTF.

The V gene is TRBV19, the J gene TRBJ1-5, with D possibly TRBD1 on 6 matching bases. V lost 8 bases to trimming and J lost 7 bases, with 15 bases between them. The germline CDR1 and CDR2 sequences are LNHDA and SQIVND (reference sequence). This CDR3 contains 13 residues. DNA of the CDR3: TGTGCCAGTTGTTCCCCAGGGGAACAGCCCCAGCATTTT. It specifies CASCSPGEQPQHF.

This chain links TRBV19 with TRBJ1-5, with D perhaps TRBD1 (6 bases). The CDR3 loop spans 12 amino acids. Germline values: CDR1 LNHDA, CDR2 SQIVND (reference sequence). V was clipped by 4 bases and J by 6 bases, with 7 bases between them. DNA of the CDR3: TGTGCCAGTAGTACCAGGGGTCAGCCCCAGCATTTT. It translates to CASSTRGQPQHF. The full variable domain, its missing parts supplied by reference TRBV19 and TRBJ1-5, is DGGITQSPKYLFRKEGQNVTLSCEQNLNHDAMYWYRQDPGQGLRLIYYSQIVNDFQKGDIAEGYSVSREKKESFPLTVTSAQKNPTAFYLCASSTRGQPQHFGDGTRLSIL.

V gene TRBV18 combines with J gene TRBJ1-3, with no clear D. CDR1 is KGHSH, CDR2 LQKENI, per germline. The CDR3 extends over 14 amino acids. The V gene lost 5 bases and the J gene lost 4 bases, with 12 bases spanning the gap. DNA for the CDR3: TGTGCCAGCTCAATCGGCGACACAGGAAACACCATATATTTT. It translates to CASSIGDTGNTIYF.

This clone was seen a single time. The CDR3 sequence is CASSMNRQGITYEQYV. CDR3 bases: TGCGCCAGCAGCATGAACCGACAGGGGATAACCTACGAGCAGTACGTC. The gene calls are TRBV5-1 and TRBJ2-7; 8 positions agree with TRBD1. V lost 4 bases and J lost 2; bases outside the gene matches: 11. The germline V gene has CDR1 SGHRS and CDR2 YFSETQ. This CDR3 spans 16 amino acids.

The chain is built from TRBV7-2 and TRBJ1-5; a possible D gene is TRBD1 (6 bases). Trimming stripped 3 bases from V and 4 bases from J, with 10 bases between. CDR3 length: 14 amino acids. Germline V gene lookup returns CDR1 SGHTA and CDR2 FQGNSA. The DNA of the CDR3 is TGTGCCAGCAGCTTGACAGGTTATAATCAGCCCCAGCATTTT. Its translation: CASSLTGYNQPQHF.

V usage is TRBV28 and J usage is TRBJ1-5; D may be TRBD1 (5 bases). V was trimmed by 2 bases and J by 4 bases, leaving 9 bases between them. Looked up from germline, CDR1 is MDHEN and CDR2 is SYDVKM. The CDR3 runs 14 residues. CDR3 residues: CASSLAQGNQPQHF. The CDR3 DNA reads as TGTGCCAGCAGTTTAGCCCAGGGAAATCAGCCCCAGCATTTT.

The J gene is TRBJ2-7, the V gene TRBV3-1 (or the pseudogene TRBV3-2); 9 bases agree with TRBD1. CDR1 LGHDT and CDR2 YNNKEL come from the germline V gene (reference sequence). The CDR3 has 14 amino acids. J lost 6 bases, V lost 0 bases, and 3 bases had no gene match. CDR3 nucleotide sequence: TGTGCCAGCAGCCAAGATAGACAGGGGGTCGAGCAGTACGTC. Translating it yields CASSQDRQGVEQYV.

The V call is TRBV5-6, the J call TRBJ2-7; a possible D gene is TRBD1 (6 bases). Germline CDR1 reads SGHDT; CDR2 reads YYEEEE. V was pared by 0 bases and J by 6 bases, with 22 bases between. This CDR3 is 17 amino acids long. CDR3 region: CASSLDWAGQGFSEQYF. CDR3 sequence (DNA): TGTGCCAGCAGCTTGGATTGGGCTGGGCAGGGGTTCAGCGAGCAGTACTTC. The whole variable domain, filled in from reference TRBV5-6 and TRBJ2-7, reads DAGVTQSPTHLIKTRGQQVTLRCSPKSGHDTVSWYQQALGQGPQFIFQYYEEEERQRGNFPDRFSGHQFPNYSSELNVNALLLGDSALYLCASSLDWAGQGFSEQYFGPGTRLTVT.

The chain is built from TRBV6-2 or TRBV6-3 and TRBJ2-7; 9 bases match TRBD2. Per the germline V gene, CDR1 is MNHEY and CDR2 is SVGEGT. CDR3 size: 15 residues. Trimming cost V 6 bases and J 0 bases; bases outside gene matches: 6. Here the CDR3 reads CASSTAGGGSYEQYF. The CDR3 DNA follows: TGTGCCAGCAGCACGGCGGGAGGGGGCTCCTACGAGCAGTACTTC.

This chain connects TRBV30 to TRBJ2-5; D ambiguous. The CDR3 spans 14 residues. Trimming pared 6 bases from V and 1 base from J, leaving 15 bases between. CDR1 is GTSNPN and CDR2 is SVGIG in the germline V gene (reference sequence). CDR3 protein: CACLSGASQETQYF. CDR3 coding DNA: TGTGCCTGCCTAAGTGGAGCAAGCCAAGAGACCCAGTACTTC.

The chain has TRBV19 and TRBJ2-7; 8 nucleotides align to TRBD1. J was trimmed by 0 bases and V by 4 bases; bases with no gene match: 2. The CDR3 spans 14 residues. Germline CDR1 and CDR2: LNHDA and SQIVND (reference sequence). DNA for the CDR3: TGTGCCAGTAGTAATCAGGGGGCCTCCTACGAGCAGTACTTC. It yields the protein CASSNQGASYEQYF.

The gene calls are TRBV6-6 and TRBJ2-7, with D perhaps matching TRBD2 (7 bases). CDR3 size: 15 residues. Germline V gene data show CDR1 as MNHNY and CDR2 as SVGAGI (reference sequence). The V end was cut by 5 bases, the J end by 2 bases, with 16 bases between. CDR3 amino acids: CASSTGGGRTYEQYV. The CDR3 DNA sequence: TGTGCCAGCAGTACTGGGGGGGGGCGGACCTACGAGCAGTACGTC.

V is TRBV6-2 or TRBV6-3 and J is TRBJ2-4; 11 bases are shared with TRBD2. From germline, CDR1 is MNHEY and CDR2 SVGEGT. With V trimmed by 0 bases and J by 1 base, 11 bases remained unmatched. CDR3 length: 20 amino acids. The CDR3 region is CASSYSLAGGLLAAKNIQYF. As DNA, the CDR3 is TGTGCCAGCAGTTACTCGTTAGCGGGAGGGCTGCTGGCGGCCAAAAACATTCAGTACTTC.

The count of this clone is one. The chain employs TRBV7-3 and TRBJ2-1; 7 positions agree with TRBD2. The germline CDR1 and CDR2 sequences are SGHTA and FQGTGA. This CDR3 has 18 amino acids. The J segment lost 2 bases and the V segment lost 5 bases, leaving 15 bases of the junction unmatched. This CDR3 reads CASSTTLDQAGAYNEQFF. CDR3 nucleotide sequence: TGTGCCAGCAGCACCACTCTCGACCAGGCGGGAGCCTACAATGAGCAGTTCTTC. Complete variable domain (other parts from reference TRBV7-3 and TRBJ2-1): GAGVSQTPSNKVTEKGKYVELRCDPISGHTALYWYRQSLGQGPEFLIYFQGTGAADDSGLPNDRFFAVRPEGSVSTLKIQRTERGDSAVYLCASSTTLDQAGAYNEQFFGPGTRLTVL.

The rearrangement uses TRBV6-2 or TRBV6-3 and TRBJ2-3, with TRBD2 matching over 7 bases. This CDR3 is built from 16 residues. After removal of 1 base from V and 6 bases from J, the junction contained 10 bases not matched to a gene. Germline V gene sequence: CDR1 MNHEY, CDR2 SVGEGT. CDR3 in DNA: TGTGCCAGCAGTTACTGGAGCGGGGAGAAACCCGATACGCAGTATTTT. Amino acid sequence: CASSYWSGEKPDTQYF.

This chain links TRBV5-1 with TRBJ1-6, with a tentative D call TRBD1 (5 bases). The CDR3 is 13 amino acids. Germline values: CDR1 SGHRS, CDR2 YFSETQ. Deletions cut 7 bases from V and 5 bases from J, with 10 bases between. The CDR3 DNA follows: TGCGCCAGCGGTCGGGGGGATAATTCACCCCTCCACTTT. Translated: CASGRGDNSPLHF.

This rearrangement joins TRBV5-5 to TRBJ1-1; 10 nucleotides line up with TRBD1. The germline gives CDR1 SGHKS, CDR2 YYEKEE (reference sequence). The CDR3 totals 15 residues. Trimming removed 4 bases from V and 4 bases from J; junction bases left unmatched: 7. The CDR3 bases are TGTGCCAGCAGCCCGAGAGGACAGGGGGTCACTGAAGCTTTCTTT. This sequence encodes CASSPRGQGVTEAFF.

The V gene is TRBV13, the J gene TRBJ1-1; D gene ambiguous. V was shortened by 8 bases and J by 2 bases, with 24 bases between the two germline ends. This CDR3 spans 17 amino acids. Germline V gene data show CDR1 as PRHDT and CDR2 as FYEKMQ (reference sequence). The CDR3 region has the DNA TGTGCCAGCGCCCTAATTCAGATTGGGCAGACCAACACTGAAGCTTTCTTT. Translated, it gives CASALIQIGQTNTEAFF.

The chain uses TRBV25-1 and TRBJ2-5; 8 bases line up with TRBD2. With 1 base clipped from V and 0 bases from J, the junction kept 1 base outside the gene matches. Germline V lookup: CDR1 MGHDK, CDR2 SYGVNS. The CDR3 totals 15 residues. The CDR3 nucleotides read TGTGCCAGCAGTGAATCGGGACTAGACCAAGAGACCCAGTACTTC. Translating gives CASSESGLDQETQYF.

The DNA for the CDR3 is TGTGCCAGCAGCCAAGCGCGCCCCCTCACGGGTGAGCAGTTCTTC. Translating gives CASSQARPLTGEQFF. V gene TRBV3-1 (or the pseudogene TRBV3-2) combines with J gene TRBJ2-1; D ambiguous. This CDR3 region has 15 residues. Trimming pared 1 base from V and 9 bases from J, leaving 16 bases between. Germline CDR1 and CDR2: LGHDT and YNNKEL (reference sequence).

This rearrangement joins TRBV5-1 to TRBJ1-1; D is undetermined. This CDR3 is 14 amino acids long. V gave up 0 bases and J gave up 1 base, with 7 bases separating them. Germline V lookup: CDR1 SGHRS, CDR2 YFSETQ. CDR3 in amino acids: CASSLGTENTEAFF. Written as DNA, the CDR3 is TGCGCCAGCAGCTTGGGAACAGAGAACACTGAAGCTTTCTTT.

The CDR3 sequence is CASSPPMEPYEQYF. CDR3 DNA sequence: TGTGCCAGCTCACCACCCATGGAGCCTTACGAGCAGTACTTC. The rearrangement uses TRBV18 and TRBJ2-7, with D uncertain. The germline V and J ends were trimmed by 0 bases and 4 bases, with 10 bases remaining between them. CDR3 length: 14 residues. Germline V gene data show CDR1 as KGHSH and CDR2 as LQKENI.

The genes are TRBV7-7 and TRBJ2-5; 7 nucleotides agree with TRBD2. Looked up from germline, CDR1 is SSHAT and CDR2 is FNYEAQ (reference sequence). V lost 4 bases, J lost 1 base, and 3 bases stayed unmatched. The CDR3 runs 14 residues. CDR3 nucleotide sequence: TGTGCCAGCAGCTGGGGGGGAGGCCAAGAGACCCAGTACTTC. It yields the protein CASSWGGGQETQYF.

In its sample, this clone was seen a few times. V and J are TRBV18 and TRBJ1-3; possibly TRBD1 for D (6 bases). Germline values: CDR1 KGHSH, CDR2 LQKENI. The ends were cut back, 3 bases at V and 0 bases at J, with 15 bases in the middle. This CDR3 region has 17 residues. CDR3 in amino acids: CASSPGQKTFSGNTIYF. The CDR3 region has the DNA TGTGCCAGCTCACCCGGACAGAAGACCTTCTCTGGAAACACCATATATTTT.